Below, 18 T cell receptor delta chains from the same sample are listed, as sequenced in a study of Vδ1+ human thymocytes. RNA was extracted from the cells and then reverse transcribed. The CDR3 regions were amplified by multiplex PCR from V-gene primers to a constant-region primer. TCRdb reapplied CATT to the multiplex PCR reads. The sample shows about 54,000 delta-chain clones, about 16% of them seen only once. The antigens of these receptors remain unknown. Findings and caveats of the study: Thymic TRG and TRD repertoires appeared highly polyclonal, with Gaussian CDR3 length distributions.

Sequencing was done on a sample of Vdelta1+ gamma-delta thymocytes from the thymus. Subset defined: FACS-sorted CD3+ TCRalphabeta- TCRVdelta1+ TCRVdelta2- thymocytes. These receptors came from a boy in the first two years of life who had congenital heart surgery.

This clone was observed a few times. The chain carries TRDV1 and TRDJ1; no clear D gene. Germline V gene sequence: CDR1 TSWWSYY, CDR2 QGS. V was cut by 2 bases and J by 0 bases, with 10 bases left in between. The CDR3 sequence is 15 residues long. The CDR3 DNA follows: TGTGCTCTTGGGGAATGTCCGGGACACACCGATAAACTCATCTTT. Residues: CALGECPGHTDKLIF.

This clone appeared a few times. The chain uses TRDV1 and TRDJ1; TRDD3 matches 10 bases. CDR3 length: 22 amino acids. Germline V gene lookup returns CDR1 TSWWSYY and CDR2 QGS. V shed 1 base, J shed 0 bases, and the junction held 20 bases outside the gene matches. The CDR3 bases are TGTGCTCTTGGGGAACCGTTCTCCTACGAAGGGGGATACGGTCTGTACACCGATAAACTCATCTTT. It translates to CALGEPFSYEGGYGLYTDKLIF.

The J gene is TRDJ1, the V gene TRDV1; TRDD2 or TRDD3 may be the D gene (7 bases each). V dropped 1 base and J dropped 0 bases, with 27 bases sitting between them. CDR3 length equals 21 residues. CDR1 TSWWSYY and CDR2 QGS come from the germline V gene. In DNA, the CDR3 is TGTGCTCTTGGGGAACAGGGGCACTTCCTAACTCGCCTGGGGGACACCGATAAACTCATCTTT. It yields the protein CALGEQGHFLTRLGDTDKLIF.

The V and J genes are TRDV1 and TRDJ1, with a tentative D call TRDD3 (6 bases). CDR1 is TSWWSYY and CDR2 is QGS in the germline V gene. The CDR3 is made up of 22 amino acids. Between the trimmed V and J ends, which lost 2 bases and 0 bases, there was a span of 31 bases. For the CDR3, the DNA is TGTGCTCTTGGGGAATCCCCGAATATCCCGACGGGTTGGGGGTATTACACCGATAAACTCATCTTT. This sequence encodes CALGESPNIPTGWGYYTDKLIF.

This clone was detected a few times. The gene calls are TRDV1 and TRDJ1; 7 nucleotides agree with TRDD3. The CDR3 contains 16 residues. V shed 2 bases and J 7 bases; nucleotides not matched to a gene: 13. Germline CDR1 reads TSWWSYY; CDR2 reads QGS. This CDR3 is CALGEGYVLGIIKLIF. The CDR3 bases are TGTGCTCTTGGGGAAGGCTACGTACTGGGGATAATTAAACTCATCTTT.

As concerns this clone: An end of the junction does not agree with germline; a read error may underlie this. The sample holds other DNA sequences that translate to the same CDR3. The rearrangement links TRDV1 to TRDJ2; TRDD3 is a possible D gene (6 bases). In germline, CDR1 is TSWWSYY, CDR2 QGS. This CDR3 region has 15 residues. The CDR3 spells CALGVGGLQTAQLFF. The DNA of the CDR3 is TGTGCTCTTGGGGTGGGGGGTCTACAGACAGCACAACTCTTCTTC.

V gene TRDV1 combines with J gene TRDJ1; either TRDD2 or TRDD3 may supply D (6 bases each). V lost 6 bases, J lost 1 base, and 30 bases lay in between. Germline loops: CDR1 TSWWSYY, CDR2 QGS. The CDR3 length is 20 residues. CDR3 bases: TGTGCTCTTGGCGTTATTCCTAATGGGGGTCATCCTAGAGGCACCGATAAACTCATCTTT. Protein: CALGVIPNGGHPRGTDKLIF.

This clone appeared once. The genes are TRDV1 and TRDJ1; TRDD3 matches 11 bases. CDR1 is TSWWSYY, CDR2 QGS, per germline. Trimming cost V 2 bases and J 0 bases; bases outside gene matches: 20. The CDR3 contains 22 residues. DNA of the CDR3: TGTGCTCTTGGGGAATCAACGGCGCAAATTGGGGGATACGTCCAATACACCGATAAACTCATCTTT. Translated, it gives CALGESTAQIGGYVQYTDKLIF.

The chain joins TRDV1 to TRDJ1; 13 bases are shared with TRDD3. The length of the CDR3 is 18 residues. J gave up 4 bases and V 5 bases, and 13 bases lay outside the gene matches. Per germline, CDR1 TSWWSYY and CDR2 QGS. Here the CDR3 DNA reads TGTGCTCTTGGGTCGCCTTGGGACTGGGGGATACGCGGCGATAAACTCATCTTT. Protein: CALGSPWDWGIRGDKLIF.

This clone was seen only a few times. The genes are TRDV1 and TRDJ1; TRDD3 matches at 12 bases. Germline V gene lookup returns CDR1 TSWWSYY and CDR2 QGS. This CDR3 region has 22 residues. V trimming: 0 bases; J trimming: 0 bases; junction bases outside the gene matches: 17. The CDR3 sequence: CALGELSPRRRTGGYNTDKLIF. The CDR3 nucleotides are TGTGCTCTTGGGGAACTTAGCCCCCGGCGACGTACTGGGGGATACAACACCGATAAACTCATCTTT.

In this sample, this clone turned up a few times. V is TRDV1 and J is TRDJ1; the match to TRDD3 covers 8 bases. J lost 0 bases, V lost 0 bases, and 12 bases had no gene match. Germline V gene data show CDR1 as TSWWSYY and CDR2 as QGS. The CDR3 sequence is 19 residues long. CDR3 sequence reads: CALGELGVWGIMYTDKLIF. CDR3 nucleotide sequence: TGTGCTCTTGGGGAACTAGGGGTTTGGGGGATCATGTACACCGATAAACTCATCTTT.

The table lists this clone with a few counts. The chain employs TRDV1 and TRDJ1; possible D gene TRDD2, 6 bases. Germline CDR1 and CDR2: TSWWSYY and QGS. Trimming took off 2 bases at V and 1 base at J, with 17 bases between the two ends. This CDR3 comprises 17 residues. The CDR3: CALGERALSYSTDKLIF. The DNA of the CDR3 is TGTGCTCTTGGGGAAAGGGCGTTATCCTACTCCACCGATAAACTCATCTTT.

This chain joins TRDV1 and TRDJ1; TRDD3 aligns across 8 bases. With 1 base clipped from V and 0 bases from J, the junction kept 19 bases outside the gene matches. The CDR3 consists of 21 residues. The germline V gene has CDR1 TSWWSYY and CDR2 QGS. The CDR3 sequence is CALGERFPYRGIGIYTDKLIF. DNA of the CDR3: TGTGCTCTTGGGGAACGGTTCCCCTACAGGGGGATAGGGATCTACACCGATAAACTCATCTTT.

In its sample, this clone was seen many times. The chain joins TRDV1 to TRDJ1; 12 nucleotides match TRDD3. Germline V gene sequence: CDR1 TSWWSYY, CDR2 QGS. Trimming took 2 bases from V and 1 from J; bases not matched to a gene: 8. The CDR3 totals 18 residues. CDR3 DNA sequence: TGTGCTCTTGGGGAATCGGAAACTGGGGGATACCGCACCGATAAACTCATCTTT. Translated, it gives CALGESETGGYRTDKLIF.

This clone has just a few counts. The gene calls are TRDV1 and TRDJ1; TRDD3 matches 11 bases. This CDR3 comprises 17 residues. The germline V gene encodes CDR1 TSWWSYY and CDR2 QGS. J gave up 2 bases and V 0 bases, and 5 bases lay outside the gene matches. Here the CDR3 DNA reads TGTGCTCTTGGGGAACTCCTTTACTGGGGGATAACCGATAAACTCATCTTT. Translation gives CALGELLYWGITDKLIF.

This chain uses TRDV1 with TRDJ1; 9 nucleotides match TRDD2. The junction had 29 bases not matched to a gene; V was cut back by 0 bases and J by 0 bases. The CDR3 is made up of 25 amino acids. Germline V gives CDR1 TSWWSYY, CDR2 QGS. CDR3 nucleotide sequence: TGTGCTCTTGGGGAACTAGGCCTTCCTACGGTGGTACTGGCCTTCACGGTACCCCACACCGATAAACTCATCTTT. This translates into CALGELGLPTVVLAFTVPHTDKLIF.

Comment on this clone: The germline gene is not matched at one end of the junction; a read error may be the cause. This chain connects TRDV1 to TRDJ1; D ambiguous. The germline V gene encodes CDR1 TSWWSYY and CDR2 QGS. The CDR3 has 12 amino acids. CDR3 protein: CALGGMADKPIF. The CDR3 DNA is TGTGCTCTTGGGGGGATGGCCGATAAACCCATCTTT.

This clone was found a few times. This chain joins TRDV1 and TRDJ1, with a possible D match to TRDD3 (6 bases). Germline assignment: CDR1 TSWWSYY and CDR2 QGS. The V gene lost 1 base and the J gene lost 1 base, with 25 bases spanning the gap. The CDR3 has 20 residues. The CDR3 region is CALGERGPPLWGPSTDKLIF. CDR3 sequence (DNA): TGTGCTCTTGGGGAACGGGGTCCACCTCTCTGGGGACCCTCCACCGATAAACTCATCTTT.